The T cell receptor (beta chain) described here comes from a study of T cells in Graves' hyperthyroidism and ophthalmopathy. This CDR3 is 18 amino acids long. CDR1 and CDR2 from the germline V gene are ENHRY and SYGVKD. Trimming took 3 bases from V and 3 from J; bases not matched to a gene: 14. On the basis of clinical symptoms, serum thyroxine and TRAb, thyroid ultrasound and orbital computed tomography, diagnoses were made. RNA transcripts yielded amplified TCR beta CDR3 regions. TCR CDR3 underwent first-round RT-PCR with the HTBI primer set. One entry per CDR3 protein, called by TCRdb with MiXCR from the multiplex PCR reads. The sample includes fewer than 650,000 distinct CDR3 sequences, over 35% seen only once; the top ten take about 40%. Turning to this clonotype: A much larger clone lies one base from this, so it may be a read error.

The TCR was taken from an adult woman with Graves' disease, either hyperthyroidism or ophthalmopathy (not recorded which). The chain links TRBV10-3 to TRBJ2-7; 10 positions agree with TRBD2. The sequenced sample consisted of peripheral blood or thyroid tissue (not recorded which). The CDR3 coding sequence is TGTGCCATCAGTGACCCACCCGGGGTAGCGGGAGGCCTCTACGAGCAGTACTTC. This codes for CAISDPPGVAGGLYEQYF.